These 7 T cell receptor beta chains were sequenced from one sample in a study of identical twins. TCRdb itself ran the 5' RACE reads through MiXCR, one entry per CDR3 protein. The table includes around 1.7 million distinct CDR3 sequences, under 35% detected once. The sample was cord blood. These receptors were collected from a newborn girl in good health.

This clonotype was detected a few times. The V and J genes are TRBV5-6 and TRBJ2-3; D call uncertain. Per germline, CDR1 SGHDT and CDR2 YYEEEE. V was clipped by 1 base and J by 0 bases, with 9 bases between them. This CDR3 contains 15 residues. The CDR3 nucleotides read TGTGCCAGCAGCTTGCCGTTCTCTAGCACAGATACGCAGTATTTT. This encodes CASSLPFSSTDTQYF.

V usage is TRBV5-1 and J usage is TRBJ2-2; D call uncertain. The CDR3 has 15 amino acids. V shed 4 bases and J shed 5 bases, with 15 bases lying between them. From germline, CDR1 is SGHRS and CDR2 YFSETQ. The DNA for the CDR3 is TGCGCCAGCAGCGTCCGGGCCCGTAGAACCGGGGAGCTGTTTTTT. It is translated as CASSVRARRTGELFF.

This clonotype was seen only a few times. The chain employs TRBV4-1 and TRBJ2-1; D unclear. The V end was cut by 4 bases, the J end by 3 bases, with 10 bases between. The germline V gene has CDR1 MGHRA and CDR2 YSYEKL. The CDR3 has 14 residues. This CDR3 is CASSRDEGYNEQFF. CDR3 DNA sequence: TGCGCCAGCAGCCGAGACGAAGGCTACAATGAGCAGTTCTTC.

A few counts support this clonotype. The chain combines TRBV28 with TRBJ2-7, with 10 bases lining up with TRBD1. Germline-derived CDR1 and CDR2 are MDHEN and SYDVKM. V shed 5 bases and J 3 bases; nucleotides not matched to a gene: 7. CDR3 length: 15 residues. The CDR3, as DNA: TGTGCCAGCAGTCAACCGGGACAGGGGCTCTACGAGCAGTACTTC. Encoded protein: CASSQPGQGLYEQYF.

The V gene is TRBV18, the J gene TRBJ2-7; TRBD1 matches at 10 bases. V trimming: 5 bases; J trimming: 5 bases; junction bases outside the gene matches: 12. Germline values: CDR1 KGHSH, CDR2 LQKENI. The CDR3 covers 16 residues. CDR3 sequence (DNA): TGTGCCAGCTCAACTCTCTCGGGACAGGGGAGCAACGAGCAGTACTTC. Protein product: CASSTLSGQGSNEQYF. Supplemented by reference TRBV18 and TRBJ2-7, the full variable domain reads NAGVMQNPRHLVRRRGQEARLRCSPMKGHSHVYWYRQLPEEGLKFMVYLQKENIIDESGMPKERFSAEFPKEGPSILRIQQVVRGDSAAYFCASSTLSGQGSNEQYFGPGTRLTVT.

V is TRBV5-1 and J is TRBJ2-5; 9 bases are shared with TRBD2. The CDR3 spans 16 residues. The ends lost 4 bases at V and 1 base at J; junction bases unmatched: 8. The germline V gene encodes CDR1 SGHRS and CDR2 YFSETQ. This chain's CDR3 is CASSLSGGLPQETQYF. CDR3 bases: TGCGCCAGCAGCCTTAGCGGGGGCCTCCCCCAAGAGACCCAGTACTTC.

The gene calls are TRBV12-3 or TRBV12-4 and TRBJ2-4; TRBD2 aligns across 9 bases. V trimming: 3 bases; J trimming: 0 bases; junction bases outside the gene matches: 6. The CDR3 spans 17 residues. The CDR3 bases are TGTGCCAGCAGTTTGGGTAGCGGGAGCGAAGCCAAAAACATTCAGTACTTC. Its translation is CASSLGSGSEAKNIQYF.